The rows below give T cell receptor beta chains drawn from one sample of a study of CD8+CD57+ T cells in acquired aplastic anemia. Via MiXCR, TCRdb re-called the reads, giving one row per CDR3 protein. The sample lists 170,000 or so distinct CDR3 sequences, 40% to 60% occurring once. Sequencing was performed on sorted CD4+, CD8+, or CD8+CD57+ T cells (not recorded which) from PBMCs. The receptors shown here come from a human donor with aplastic anemia. Both conserved end residues are part of each CDR3. A D gene is named only where the DNA matches it firmly. The listing skips clone size in some rows; elsewhere it reads once, few, many or a size class.

d_call j_call clone_size v_call cdr3_nt cdr3_aa
TRBD1 TRBJ2-1 - TRBV27 TGTGCCAGCAGCCTCTCCGACAGGGACTACAATGAGCAGTTCTTC CASSLSDRDYNEQFF
TRBD2 TRBJ2-7 few TRBV15 TGTGCCACCAGCAGAGTGTCTAGCGGGAGGATATGGTACGAGCAGTACTTC CATSRVSSGRIWYEQYF
TRBD1 TRBJ1-2 - TRBV24-1 TGTGCCACCAGTGACCCCGGACAGGGCTATGGCTACACCTTC CATSDPGQGYGYTF
- TRBJ2-3 - TRBV12-3/TRBV12-4 TGTGCCAGCAGCCTAACCGGGATAGATACTCAGTATTTT CASSLTGIDTQYF
- TRBJ1-1 - TRBV29-1 TGCAGCGTTGCCAGCGGGTGGACCACTGAAGCTTTCTTT CSVASGWTTEAFF
- TRBJ1-1 many TRBV9 TGTGCCAGCAGCCCTCGAGGGAATATGAACACTGAAGCTTTCTTT CASSPRGNMNTEAFF
- TRBJ2-7 - TRBV24-1 TGTGCCACCAGTGATCCTTACGACGGGCGCGAGCAGTACTTC CATSDPYDGREQYF
TRBD2 TRBJ2-1 many TRBV7-3 TGTGCCAGCAGCTTAAGCGGGAGTGCCTACAATGAGCAGTTCTTC CASSLSGSAYNEQFF
TRBD2 TRBJ2-7 few TRBV24-1 TGTGCCACCGCGGGGGAGCTGGGCGAGCAGTACTTC CATAGELGEQYF
- TRBJ2-3 - TRBV2 TGTGCCAGCAGTGAGGCAGCCACAGATACGCAGTATTTT CASSEAATDTQYF
- TRBJ1-2 - TRBV7-8 TGTGCCAGCAGCTTAGAACCGGTCCGCTATGGCTACACCTTC CASSLEPVRYGYTF
- TRBJ2-7 - TRBV19 TGTGCCAGTAGGGCGACAGGTTCCTACGAGCAGTACTTC CASRATGSYEQYF
- TRBJ2-1 - TRBV11-2 TGTGCCAGCAGCGTTTTTTCCTACAATGAGCAGTTCTTC CASSVFSYNEQFF
- TRBJ1-1 - TRBV9 TGTGCCAGCAGCGTAGATCTGAACACTGAAGCTTTCTTT CASSVDLNTEAFF
- TRBJ2-5 - TRBV29-1 TGCAGCGTTGTGTATTTACAGACCCAGTACTTC CSVVYLQTQYF
- TRBJ1-1 - TRBV19 TGTGCCAGTAGTATCTTACAGGGTGGAACTGAAGCTTTCTTT CASSILQGGTEAFF
- TRBJ2-2 - TRBV10-3 TGTGCCATCAGTGAGACAGACACCGGGGAGCTGTTTTTT CAISETDTGELFF
TRBD1 TRBJ2-7 many TRBV6-5 TGTGCCAGCACCTCCGGGACAGGGACCTACGAGCAGTACTTC CASTSGTGTYEQYF
- TRBJ1-4 - TRBV11-2 TGTGCCAGCAGTCCACTCCCGACAGTGACAAATGAAAAACTGTTTTTT CASSPLPTVTNEKLFF
- TRBJ1-1 many TRBV12-3/TRBV12-4 TGTGCCAGCAGTTTAGGGGTTCGGGTCACTGAAGCTTTCTTT CASSLGVRVTEAFF
- TRBJ2-7 - TRBV20-1 TGCAGTGCTAGAGATGTGGGGCAGTCCTACGAGCAGTACTTC CSARDVGQSYEQYF
- TRBJ2-7 - TRBV5-6 TGTGCCAGCAGCGGAAGGAACGAGCAGTACTTC CASSGRNEQYF
- TRBJ1-5 - TRBV10-1 TGCGCCACCCGCGAGCAGTGTAGCAATCAGCCCCAGCATTTT CATREQCSNQPQHF
- TRBJ1-6 many TRBV27 TGTGCCAGCAGTACCTATAATTCACCCCTCCACTTT CASSTYNSPLHF
- TRBJ2-7 - TRBV7-2 TGTGCCAGCAGCGCCTTACGGGTTGAGCAGTACTTC CASSALRVEQYF
- TRBJ1-1 few TRBV4-3 TGCGCCAGCAGCCAAATCACGGGGGCTCCTGAAGTTTTCTTT CASSQITGAPEVFF
- TRBJ2-1 - TRBV5-1 TGCGCCAGCAGCTTGGCCGGGCGTTGGCGGGAAAAAAATGAGCAGTTCTTC CASSLAGRWREKNEQFF
TRBD1 TRBJ2-1 - TRBV12-3/TRBV12-4 TGTGCCAGCCAGCCGGGACAGAGTTACAATGAGCAGTTCTTC CASQPGQSYNEQFF
TRBD1 TRBJ1-5 once TRBV19 TGTGCCAGTAGTGGGGACAGGGAACAGCCCCAGCATTTT CASSGDREQPQHF
- TRBJ2-7 many TRBV7-2 TGTGCCAGCAGCTTCGTCGGTACCTCCTACGAGCAGTACTTC CASSFVGTSYEQYF
- TRBJ2-1 many TRBV4-2 TGTGCCAGCAGCCCGACAACATACAATGAGCAGTTCTTC CASSPTTYNEQFF
- TRBJ2-7 many TRBV7-9 TGTGCCAGCAGCACTCTCCCGTCCTACGAGCAGTACTTC CASSTLPSYEQYF
- TRBJ1-6 - TRBV7-2 TGTGCCAGCAGCTTATTGGCGGGGAATTCACCCCTCCACTTT CASSLLAGNSPLHF
TRBD2 TRBJ2-7 few TRBV4-2 TGTGCCAGCAGCCAAGATGAGACTAGCGGAAACGAGCAGTACTTC CASSQDETSGNEQYF
- TRBJ2-1 - TRBV2 TGTGCCAGCAGCCAAGCCCTGTTGTGGGAGCAGTTCTTC CASSQALLWEQFF
- TRBJ2-5 many TRBV27 TGTGCCAGCAGTTTGTCGCTCTACCCCCAAGAGACCCAGTACTTC CASSLSLYPQETQYF
- TRBJ2-7 - TRBV24-1 TGTGCCACCAGTGACAGAGGGGACGAGCAGTACTTC CATSDRGDEQYF
- TRBJ2-2 - TRBV11-3 TGTGCCAGCAGCTTAGCCAGGGCGGGATCCGGGGAGCTGTTTTTT CASSLARAGSGELFF
- TRBJ1-3 - TRBV2 TGTGCCAGCAGCCGATACAGGGAAGACACCATATATTTT CASSRYREDTIYF
TRBD1 TRBJ2-1 - TRBV20-1 TGCAGTGCTAGCGGAGAGGGGGCTTCCTACAATGAGCAGTTCTTC CSASGEGASYNEQFF
TRBD1 TRBJ2-2 - TRBV19 TGTGCCAGTAGGGACCGGGACAGGCCCAACACCGGGGAGCTGTTTTTT CASRDRDRPNTGELFF
- TRBJ1-1 - TRBV4-3 TGCGCCAGCAGCCAAGATCCGGGATACACTGAAACTTTCTTT CASSQDPGYTETFF
- TRBJ1-6 - TRBV27 TGTGCCAGCAGTTCGACGGCATATAATTCACCCCTCCACTTT CASSSTAYNSPLHF
- TRBJ1-1 - TRBV29-1 TGCAGCGTTGAAAGACAGATGAACACTGAAGCTTTCTTT CSVERQMNTEAFF
TRBD1 TRBJ1-1 many TRBV29-1 TGCAGCGTTGACGGGACAGGGAACACTGAAGCTTTCTTT CSVDGTGNTEAFF
- TRBJ2-3 - TRBV24-1 TGTGCCACCAGTGATAGAGCCGGAGGGAGCACAGATACGCAGTATTTT CATSDRAGGSTDTQYF
TRBD2 TRBJ2-5 - TRBV10-3 TGTGCCATCAGTGATTATTGGGGCGTAGCGGGAGGACAAGAGACCCAGTACTTC CAISDYWGVAGGQETQYF
- TRBJ1-2 - TRBV25-1 TGTGCCAGCAGAGCAACAGGAGCGGAAGACTATGGCTACACCTTC CASRATGAEDYGYTF
- TRBJ2-2 few TRBV10-3 TGTGCCACTAGACAGACCGGGGAGCTGTTTTTT CATRQTGELFF
- TRBJ2-7 - TRBV5-4 TGCGCCAGCAGCTTCTCTAGAACCTACGAGCAGTACTTC CASSFSRTYEQYF
- TRBJ1-6 - TRBV12-3/TRBV12-4 TGTGCCAGCAGTATCACGACGGGGAATTCACCCCTCCACTTT CASSITTGNSPLHF
TRBD2 TRBJ2-5 - TRBV20-1 TGCAGTGCTAGGAATCCAGCGGGAGTTGGGGAGACCCAGTACTTC CSARNPAGVGETQYF
- TRBJ2-6 many TRBV29-1 TGCAGCGTGAGGGATTTCTCTGGGGCCAACGTCCTGACTTTC CSVRDFSGANVLTF
- TRBJ1-2 many TRBV2 TGTGCCAGCAGTGAAGGCAGACTTAACTATGGCTACACCTTC CASSEGRLNYGYTF